These 29 T cell receptor beta chains were all obtained from the same sample, sequenced in a study of Graves' ophthalmopathy and Graves' hyperthyroidism. RNA transcripts served as template for amplifying TCR beta CDR3 sequences. First-round RT-PCR employed HTBI primers, with a second-round multiplex PCR after it. In TCRdb, the multiplex PCR reads were re-called with MiXCR into one record per CDR3 protein. The sample includes about 210,000 distinct CDR3 sequences, 25% to 30% of them seen just once. The source material was peripheral blood. These TCRs come from a man aged 50 to 59 with Graves' ophthalmopathy.

At least ten counts were recorded for this clonotype. The chain uses TRBV2 and TRBJ2-3, with 11 bases lining up with TRBD2. Germline loops: CDR1 SNHLY, CDR2 FYNNEI. CDR3 size: 19 residues. J lost 7 bases, V lost 4 bases, and 19 bases had no gene match. CDR3 protein: CASSAPGMGLAEPKNTQYF. In DNA form, the CDR3 reads TGTGCCAGCAGTGCACCGGGCATGGGACTAGCGGAGCCCAAGAATACGCAGTATTTT.

This clonotype was picked up one time. The chain recombines TRBV11-2 with TRBJ1-5; D gene uncertain. Trimming took 5 bases from V and 5 from J, leaving 25 bases between them. The CDR3 is 18 amino acids. Germline V gene sequence: CDR1 SGHAT, CDR2 FQNNGV. In nucleotides, the CDR3 is TGTGCCAGCAGCCGCTACGCAGCAATGGCGGAGAATCATCAGCCCCAGCATTTT. Translation: CASSRYAAMAENHQPQHF.

The chain combines TRBV6-1 with TRBJ2-5; possibly TRBD2 for D (6 bases). Germline assignment: CDR1 MNHNS and CDR2 SASEGT. The CDR3 is 14 amino acids. V was pared by 3 bases and J by 6 bases, with 14 bases between. This CDR3 reads CASSDDPAGKTQYF. CDR3 nucleotides: TGTGCCAGCAGTGATGACCCGGCGGGGAAGACCCAGTACTTC.

This clonotype was counted many times. This chain joins TRBV4-1 and TRBJ2-2; TRBD1 matches 11 bases. Germline CDR1 reads MGHRA; CDR2 reads YSYEKL. The CDR3 runs 14 residues. V was pared by 5 bases and J by 6 bases, with 2 bases of the junction left unmatched. The CDR3: CASSAGQGAGELFF. For the CDR3, the DNA is TGCGCCAGCAGCGCGGGACAGGGGGCCGGGGAGCTGTTTTTT.

This clonotype was seen many times. The chain joins TRBV11-2 to TRBJ2-7; 7 bases line up with TRBD1. The CDR3 is 14 residues long. Germline CDR1 SGHAT, CDR2 FQNNGV. J gave up 3 bases and V 0 bases, and 2 bases lay outside the gene matches. The CDR3: CASSLDDRVYEQYF. In nucleotides, the CDR3 is TGTGCCAGCAGCTTAGACGACAGGGTCTACGAGCAGTACTTC. Based on the CDR3 plus reference TRBV11-2 and TRBJ2-7, the full variable domain is EAGVAQSPRYKIIEKRQSVAFWCNPISGHATLYWYQQILGQGPKLLIQFQNNGVVDDSQLPKDRFSAERLKGVDSTLKIQPAKLEDSAVYLCASSLDDRVYEQYFGPGTRLTVT.

This clonotype was counted at least ten times. This chain connects TRBV20-1 to TRBJ2-7; a weak D match, TRBD1 (6 bases). V was shortened by 1 base and J by 4 bases, with 20 bases between the two germline ends. This CDR3 is built from 16 residues. The germline CDR1 and CDR2 sequences are DFQATT and SNEGSKA (reference sequence). In DNA form, the CDR3 reads TGCAGTGCTAGAGCTTCTGCAACGCAGGGGTTATACGAGCAGTACTTC. It is translated as CSARASATQGLYEQYF.

This clonotype came up many times. This chain links TRBV7-9 with TRBJ2-2, with D possibly TRBD2 on 6 matching bases. The CDR3 has 15 residues. In germline, CDR1 is SEHNR, CDR2 FQNEAQ (reference sequence). Deletions cut 2 bases from V and 7 bases from J, with 14 bases between. The CDR3 region is CASSLTGTPLGELFF. DNA for the CDR3: TGTGCCAGCAGCTTAACCGGGACTCCACTCGGGGAGCTGTTTTTT.

This clonotype was observed many times. A much larger clone differs from this one at a single base, so this may be a read error. The chain is built from TRBV10-2 and TRBJ2-5, with 8 bases that match TRBD2. Germline CDR1 and CDR2: WSHSY and SAAADI. The CDR3 totals 15 residues. The CDR3 sequence: CASSGPGGSGETKYF. The CDR3 DNA sequence: TGCGCCAGCAGTGGCCCGGGAGGGTCAGGGGAGACCAAGTACTTC.

The gene calls are TRBV2 and TRBJ2-5; 9 bases are a match to TRBD1. Per the germline V gene, CDR1 is SNHLY and CDR2 is FYNNEI. The J segment lost 1 base and the V segment lost 5 bases, leaving 5 bases of the junction unmatched. The CDR3 extends over 15 amino acids. CDR3 region: CASSLQGAAQETQYF. CDR3 DNA sequence: TGTGCCAGCAGTTTACAGGGGGCTGCCCAAGAGACCCAGTACTTC.

This clonotype appeared once. The chain couples TRBV6-1 to TRBJ2-7; D tentatively fits TRBD1 or TRBD2 (5 bases each). The CDR3 sequence is 14 residues long. The germline CDR1 and CDR2 sequences are MNHNS and SASEGT. V dropped 6 bases and J dropped 1 base, with 13 bases sitting between them. CDR3: CASRTPGPSYEQYF. The CDR3 bases are TGTGCCAGCAGGACACCGGGACCTTCCTACGAGCAGTACTTC.

This clonotype was seen once. The J gene is TRBJ1-2, the V gene TRBV6-1, with D possibly being TRBD1 (5 bases). The V and J ends lost 10 bases and 3 bases respectively, with 18 bases between them. The CDR3 runs to 14 residues. Per germline, CDR1 MNHNS and CDR2 SASEGT. The CDR3 region is CATSDSEGYYGYTF. As DNA, the CDR3 is TGTGCCACCTCTGACAGTGAGGGGTACTATGGCTACACCTTC.

This clonotype was picked up many times. The chain combines TRBV28 with TRBJ2-7; D is perhaps TRBD1 or TRBD2 (5 bases each). Germline CDR1 reads MDHEN; CDR2 reads SYDVKM. The V and J ends lost 7 bases and 3 bases respectively, with 10 bases between them. CDR3 length: 12 amino acids. The CDR3 DNA is TGTGCCAGCAACCCGAGGGGCTACGAGCAGTACTTC. Residues: CASNPRGYEQYF. Looking up the rest from reference TRBV28 and TRBJ2-7 gives the full variable domain: DVKVTQSSRYLVKRTGEKVFLECVQDMDHENMFWYRQDPGLGLRLIYFSYDVKMKEKGDIPEGYSVSREKKERFSLILESASTNQTSMYLCASNPRGYEQYFGPGTRLTVT.

This clonotype was observed a handful of times. DNA for the CDR3: TGTGCCAGTAGTATAGCACGGGGCTACACCTTC. This encodes CASSIARGYTF. The chain couples TRBV19 to TRBJ1-2, with D unresolved. Germline CDR1 reads LNHDA; CDR2 reads SQIVND (reference sequence). The CDR3 sequence is 11 residues long. V was trimmed by 1 base and J by 8 bases, leaving 5 bases between them.

This clonotype showed up just a few times. V usage is TRBV6-5 and J usage is TRBJ1-1; perhaps TRBD1 as D (6 bases). The ends were cut back, 2 bases at V and 7 bases at J, with 11 bases in the middle. The germline V gene encodes CDR1 MNHEY and CDR2 SVGAGI. The CDR3 contains 13 residues. This CDR3 reads CASSYLDRFEAFF. The CDR3 DNA follows: TGTGCCAGCAGTTACCTTGACAGGTTTGAAGCTTTCTTT.

This clonotype was seen repeatedly, ten times or more. The chain uses TRBV30 and TRBJ2-7, with TRBD1 as a possible D gene (5 bases). The CDR3 spans 16 residues. The V and J ends lost 5 bases and 2 bases respectively, with 22 bases between them. Germline values: CDR1 GTSNPN, CDR2 SVGIG (reference sequence). The CDR3 here is CAWQLVGRPPTYEQYF. CDR3 sequence (DNA): TGTGCCTGGCAGTTAGTGGGGCGCCCACCAACCTACGAGCAGTACTTC.

This clonotype was seen ten or more times. This chain connects TRBV10-3 to TRBJ2-2; D may be TRBD1 or TRBD2 (5 bases each). CDR1 is ENHRY and CDR2 is SYGVKD in the germline V gene. The length of the CDR3 is 13 residues. The V and J ends lost 6 bases and 8 bases respectively, with 13 bases between them. Written as DNA, the CDR3 is TGTGCCATCAGGGCAGGGACGGAAGGGGAGCTGTTTTTT. Its translation: CAIRAGTEGELFF.

In this sample, this clonotype turned up many times. This chain joins TRBV13 and TRBJ2-7, with TRBD2 identical over 11 bases. The CDR3 consists of 16 residues. Per the germline V gene, CDR1 is PRHDT and CDR2 is FYEKMQ (reference sequence). V was clipped by 2 bases and J by 6 bases; unmatched bases: 9. The CDR3 protein is CASSLTTSGGPLEQYF. The DNA for the CDR3 is TGTGCCAGCAGCTTAACCACTAGCGGGGGCCCCCTCGAGCAGTACTTC.

This clonotype was recorded at least ten times. The rearrangement joins TRBV2 to TRBJ2-2; D unresolved. In germline, CDR1 is SNHLY, CDR2 FYNNEI. Trimming cost V 5 bases and J 1 base, with 11 bases left between them. The CDR3 extends over 15 amino acids. DNA of the CDR3: TGTGCCAGCAGTAAGGGCGGCCTGAACACCGGGGAGCTGTTTTTT. This encodes CASSKGGLNTGELFF.

In this sample, this clonotype turned up many times. This chain connects TRBV27 to TRBJ1-6; D remains unclear. Deletions cut 2 bases from V and 9 bases from J, with 11 bases between. The CDR3 extends over 14 amino acids. The germline gives CDR1 MNHEY, CDR2 SMNVEV (reference sequence). The CDR3 DNA follows: TGTGCCAGCAGTTTAGGACCTTTTGGTTCACCCCTCCACTTT. Amino acids: CASSLGPFGSPLHF.

This clonotype was counted many times. This chain uses TRBV10-3 with TRBJ2-5; 7 bases are a match to TRBD2. The CDR3 has 14 residues. Germline V lookup: CDR1 ENHRY, CDR2 SYGVKD. Trimming removed 7 bases from V and 5 bases from J; junction bases left unmatched: 10. The CDR3 DNA follows: TGTGCCATCAAGAGAGCGGGGAGGGAGGAGACCCAGTACTTC. Encoded protein: CAIKRAGREETQYF.

The chain recombines TRBV2 with TRBJ2-7; D not resolved. Germline assignment: CDR1 SNHLY and CDR2 FYNNEI. V was cut by 2 bases and J by 5 bases, with 10 bases left in between. CDR3 length equals 13 residues. The CDR3 sequence is CASSELEWNEQYF. The DNA of the CDR3 is TGTGCCAGCAGTGAATTGGAATGGAACGAGCAGTACTTC.

This clonotype was picked up many times. The gene calls are TRBV24-1 and TRBJ1-1, with unresolved D. The germline CDR1 and CDR2 sequences are KGHDR and SFDVKD. This CDR3 comprises 13 residues. With 3 bases removed from V and 5 bases from J, the gap between germline ends came to 9 bases. The CDR3 loop reads CATSDATRTEAFF. CDR3 nucleotides: TGTGCCACCAGTGATGCCACCCGAACTGAAGCTTTCTTT.

This chain connects TRBV6-5 to TRBJ1-5; D gene ambiguous. The CDR3 is 11 residues long. Trimming removed 2 bases from V and 11 bases from J, with 7 bases in between. Germline loops: CDR1 MNHEY, CDR2 SVGAGI. The CDR3 reads CASSYASTQHF. In nucleotides, the CDR3 is TGTGCCAGCAGTTACGCTTCAACCCAGCATTTT.

This clonotype was seen repeatedly, ten times or more. The CDR3 sequence: CASSLEGLAEETQYF. CDR3 bases: TGCGCCAGCAGCTTGGAGGGACTAGCCGAAGAGACCCAGTACTTC. The chain is built from TRBV5-1 and TRBJ2-5; TRBD2 matches 9 bases. In germline, CDR1 is SGHRS, CDR2 YFSETQ. Trimming at V came to 0 bases and at J to 3 bases, leaving 3 bases not matched to a gene. The CDR3 loop spans 15 amino acids.

The table lists this clonotype with many counts. J is TRBJ2-7 and V is TRBV20-1, with 12 bases aligning to TRBD2. Germline V lookup: CDR1 DFQATT, CDR2 SNEGSKA (reference sequence). After removal of 3 bases from V and 2 bases from J, the junction contained 5 bases not matched to a gene. The CDR3 has 15 residues. The CDR3: CSARGGLAGPYEQYF. The CDR3 DNA follows: TGCAGTGCTAGGGGGGGACTAGCGGGCCCCTACGAGCAGTACTTC.

This clonotype was observed a handful of times. This CDR3 is CASLRPPNSARGGELFF. The CDR3 DNA follows: TGTGCCAGCCTCCGTCCCCCAAATAGCGCGCGGGGCGGGGAGCTGTTTTTT. The chain is built from TRBV28 and TRBJ2-2; tentatively, D is TRBD2 (6 bases). The germline V gene encodes CDR1 MDHEN and CDR2 SYDVKM. This CDR3 is 17 amino acids long. V gave up 8 bases and J gave up 7 bases, with 26 bases separating them. The whole variable domain, remainder taken from reference TRBV28 and TRBJ2-2, is DVKVTQSSRYLVKRTGEKVFLECVQDMDHENMFWYRQDPGLGLRLIYFSYDVKMKEKGDIPEGYSVSREKKERFSLILESASTNQTSMYLCASLRPPNSARGGELFFGEGSRLTVL.

This clonotype was observed many times. V gene TRBV28 combines with J gene TRBJ1-5; perhaps TRBD1 as D (6 bases). The CDR3 has 14 amino acids. CDR1 MDHEN and CDR2 SYDVKM come from the germline V gene. V was shortened by 7 bases and J by 5 bases, with 15 bases between the two germline ends. The CDR3 nucleotides read TGTGCCAGCAAAGGAAACAGGGCGTATCAGCCCCAGCATTTT. It yields the protein CASKGNRAYQPQHF.

Ten or more counts support this clonotype. This chain joins TRBV6-5 and TRBJ1-5; unclear D gene. CDR1 is MNHEY, CDR2 SVGAGI, per germline. V was shortened by 0 bases and J by 3 bases, with 12 bases between the two germline ends. The CDR3 runs 16 residues. The CDR3: CASSYSFGRFNQPQHF. CDR3 DNA sequence: TGTGCCAGCAGTTACTCGTTCGGCCGATTCAATCAGCCCCAGCATTTT.

This clonotype was detected ten times or more. This chain connects TRBV19 to TRBJ2-2; D not resolved. This CDR3 comprises 12 residues. CDR1 is LNHDA and CDR2 is SQIVND in the germline V gene (reference sequence). The ends were cut back, 5 bases at V and 5 bases at J, with 6 bases in the middle. The CDR3 protein is CASSLITGELFF. For the CDR3, the DNA is TGTGCCAGTAGTCTCATTACCGGGGAGCTGTTTTTT.